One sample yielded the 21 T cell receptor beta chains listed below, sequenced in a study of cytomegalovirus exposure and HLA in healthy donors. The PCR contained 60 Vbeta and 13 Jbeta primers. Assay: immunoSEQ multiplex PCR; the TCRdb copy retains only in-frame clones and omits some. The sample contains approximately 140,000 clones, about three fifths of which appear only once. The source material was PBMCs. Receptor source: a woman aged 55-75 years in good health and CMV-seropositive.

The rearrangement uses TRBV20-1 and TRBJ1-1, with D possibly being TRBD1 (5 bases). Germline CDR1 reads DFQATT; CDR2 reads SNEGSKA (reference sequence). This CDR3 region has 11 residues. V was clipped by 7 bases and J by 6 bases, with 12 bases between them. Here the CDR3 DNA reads TGCAGTGTTTTAAGGGGTGCTGAAGCTTTCTTT. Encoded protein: CSVLRGAEAFF.

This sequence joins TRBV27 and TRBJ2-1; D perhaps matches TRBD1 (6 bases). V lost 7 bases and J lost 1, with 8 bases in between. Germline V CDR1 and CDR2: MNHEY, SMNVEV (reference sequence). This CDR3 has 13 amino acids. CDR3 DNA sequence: TGTGCCAGCACGACAGGTTCCTACAATGAGCAGTTCTTC. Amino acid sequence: CASTTGSYNEQFF.

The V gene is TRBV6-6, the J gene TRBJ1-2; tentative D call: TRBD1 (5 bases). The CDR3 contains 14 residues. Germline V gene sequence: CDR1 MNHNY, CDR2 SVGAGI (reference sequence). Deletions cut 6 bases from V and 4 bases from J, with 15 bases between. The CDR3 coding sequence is TGTGCCAGCAGCCCCCGGGGGGACCTCTATGGCTACACCTTC. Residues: CASSPRGDLYGYTF.

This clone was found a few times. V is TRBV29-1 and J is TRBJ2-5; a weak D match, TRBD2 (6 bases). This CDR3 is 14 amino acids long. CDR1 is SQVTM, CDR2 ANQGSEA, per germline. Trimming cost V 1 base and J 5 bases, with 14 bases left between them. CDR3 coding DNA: TGCAGCGTTGAAGTAGGAGGGGTAGGGGAGACCCAGTACTTC. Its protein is CSVEVGGVGETQYF.

The DNA of the CDR3 is TGTGCCAGCGGGAGTAACCAAGAGACCCAGTACTTC. Translated: CASGSNQETQYF. The gene calls are TRBV9 and TRBJ2-5, with D perhaps matching TRBD2 (5 bases). Trimming pared 7 bases from V and 0 bases from J, leaving 7 bases between. The germline V gene has CDR1 SGDLS and CDR2 YYNGEE. The CDR3 loop spans 12 amino acids.

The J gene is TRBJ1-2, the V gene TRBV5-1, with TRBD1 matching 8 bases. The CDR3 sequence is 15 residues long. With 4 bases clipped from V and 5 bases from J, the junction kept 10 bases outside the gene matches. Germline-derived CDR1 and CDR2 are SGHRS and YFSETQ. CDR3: CASSTEDRGGYGYTF. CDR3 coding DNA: TGCGCCAGCAGCACTGAAGACAGGGGTGGTTATGGCTACACCTTC.

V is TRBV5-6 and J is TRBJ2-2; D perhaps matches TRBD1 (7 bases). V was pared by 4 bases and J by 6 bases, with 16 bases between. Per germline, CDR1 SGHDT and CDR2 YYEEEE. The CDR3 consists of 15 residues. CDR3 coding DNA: TGTGCCAGCAGCGCTATAAGGAGGGGGCCCGGGGAGCTGTTTTTT. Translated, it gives CASSAIRRGPGELFF. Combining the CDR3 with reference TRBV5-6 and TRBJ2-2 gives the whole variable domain DAGVTQSPTHLIKTRGQQVTLRCSPKSGHDTVSWYQQALGQGPQFIFQYYEEEERQRGNFPDRFSGHQFPNYSSELNVNALLLGDSALYLCASSAIRRGPGELFFGEGSRLTVL.

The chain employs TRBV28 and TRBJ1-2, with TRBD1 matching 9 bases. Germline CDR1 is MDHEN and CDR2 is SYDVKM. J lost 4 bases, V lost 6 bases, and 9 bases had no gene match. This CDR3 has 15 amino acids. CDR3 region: CASRPPGQGLYGYTF. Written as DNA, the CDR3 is TGTGCCAGCAGACCTCCGGGACAGGGCCTCTATGGCTACACCTTC.

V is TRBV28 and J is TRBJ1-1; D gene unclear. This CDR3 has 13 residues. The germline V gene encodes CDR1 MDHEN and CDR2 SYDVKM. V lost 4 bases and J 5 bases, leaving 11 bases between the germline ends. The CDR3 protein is CASSYKVETEAFF. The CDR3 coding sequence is TGTGCCAGCAGTTACAAGGTGGAGACTGAAGCTTTCTTT. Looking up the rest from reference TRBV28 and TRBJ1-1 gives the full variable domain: DVKVTQSSRYLVKRTGEKVFLECVQDMDHENMFWYRQDPGLGLRLIYFSYDVKMKEKGDIPEGYSVSREKKERFSLILESASTNQTSMYLCASSYKVETEAFFGQGTRLTVV.

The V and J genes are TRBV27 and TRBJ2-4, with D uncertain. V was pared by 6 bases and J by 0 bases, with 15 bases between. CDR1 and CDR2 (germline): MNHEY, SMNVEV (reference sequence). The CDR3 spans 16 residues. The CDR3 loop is CASSRYGRLAKNIQYF. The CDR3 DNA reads TGTGCCAGCAGCCGTTACGGCAGACTAGCCAAAAACATTCAGTACTTC.

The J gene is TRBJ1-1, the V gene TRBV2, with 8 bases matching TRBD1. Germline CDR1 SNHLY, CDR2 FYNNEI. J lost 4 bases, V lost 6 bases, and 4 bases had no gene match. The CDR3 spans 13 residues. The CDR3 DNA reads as TGTGCCAGCAGGGGACAGGCTCGCACTGAAGCTTTCTTT. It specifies CASRGQARTEAFF.

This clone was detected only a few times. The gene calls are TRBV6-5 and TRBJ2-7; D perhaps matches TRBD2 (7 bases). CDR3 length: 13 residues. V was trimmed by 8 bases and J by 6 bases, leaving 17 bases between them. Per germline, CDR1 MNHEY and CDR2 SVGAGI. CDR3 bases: TGTGCCAGCGGGGGGGCACCCGGAGGCGAGCAGTACTTC. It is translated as CASGGAPGGEQYF.

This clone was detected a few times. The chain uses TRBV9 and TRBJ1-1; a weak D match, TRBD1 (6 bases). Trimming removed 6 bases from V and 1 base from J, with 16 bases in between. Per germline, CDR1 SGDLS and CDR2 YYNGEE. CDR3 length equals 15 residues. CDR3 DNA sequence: TGTGCCAGCAACCGACTGACAGGACCGAACACTGAAGCTTTCTTT. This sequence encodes CASNRLTGPNTEAFF.

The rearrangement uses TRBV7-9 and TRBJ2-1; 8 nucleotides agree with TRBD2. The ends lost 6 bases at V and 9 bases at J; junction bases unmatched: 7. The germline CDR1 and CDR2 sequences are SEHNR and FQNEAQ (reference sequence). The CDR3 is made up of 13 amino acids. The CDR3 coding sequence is TGTGCCAGCAGGGGACTAGTAAGGGCTGAGCAGTTCTTC. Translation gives CASRGLVRAEQFF.

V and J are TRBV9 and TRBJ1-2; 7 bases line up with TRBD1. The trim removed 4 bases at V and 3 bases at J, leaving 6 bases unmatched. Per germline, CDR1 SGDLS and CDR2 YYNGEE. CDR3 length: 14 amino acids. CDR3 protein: CASSNRGVDYGYTF. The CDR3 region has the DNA TGTGCCAGCAGCAACAGGGGAGTGGACTATGGCTACACCTTC.

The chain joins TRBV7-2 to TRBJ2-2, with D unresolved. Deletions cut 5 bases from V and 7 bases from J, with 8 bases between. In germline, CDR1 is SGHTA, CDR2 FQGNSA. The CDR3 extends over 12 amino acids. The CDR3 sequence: CASSPLIGELFF. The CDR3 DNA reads TGTGCCAGCAGCCCCCTAATCGGGGAGCTGTTTTTT.

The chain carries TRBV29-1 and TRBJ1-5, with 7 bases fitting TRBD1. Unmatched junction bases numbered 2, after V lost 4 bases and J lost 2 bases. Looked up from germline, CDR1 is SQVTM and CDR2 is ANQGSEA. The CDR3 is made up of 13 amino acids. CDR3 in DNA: TGCAGCGTTGGACAGGGCGGCAATCAGCCCCAGCATTTT. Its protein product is CSVGQGGNQPQHF.

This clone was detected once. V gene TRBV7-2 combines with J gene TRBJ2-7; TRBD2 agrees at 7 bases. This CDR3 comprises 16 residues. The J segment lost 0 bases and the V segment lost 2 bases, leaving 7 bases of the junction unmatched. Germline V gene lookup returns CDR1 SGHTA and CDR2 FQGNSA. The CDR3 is CASSLPGRRSSYEQYF. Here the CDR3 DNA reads TGTGCCAGCAGCTTACCCGGGAGGCGTAGCTCCTACGAGCAGTACTTC.

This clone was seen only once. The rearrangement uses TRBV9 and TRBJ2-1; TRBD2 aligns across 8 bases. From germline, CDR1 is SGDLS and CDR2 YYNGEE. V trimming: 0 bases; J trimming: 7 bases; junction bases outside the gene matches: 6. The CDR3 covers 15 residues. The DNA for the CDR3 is TGTGCCAGCAGCGTAGCAGCGGGAGTGGTGAATGAGCAGTTCTTC. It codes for CASSVAAGVVNEQFF.

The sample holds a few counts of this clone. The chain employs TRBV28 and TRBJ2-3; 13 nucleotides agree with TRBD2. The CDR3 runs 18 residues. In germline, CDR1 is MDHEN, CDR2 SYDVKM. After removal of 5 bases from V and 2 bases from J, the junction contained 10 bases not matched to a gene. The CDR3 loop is CASSKLAGGPPLTDTQYF. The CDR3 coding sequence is TGTGCCAGCAGTAAACTAGCGGGAGGGCCACCGCTCACAGATACGCAGTATTTT. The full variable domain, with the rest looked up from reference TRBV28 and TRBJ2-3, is DVKVTQSSRYLVKRTGEKVFLECVQDMDHENMFWYRQDPGLGLRLIYFSYDVKMKEKGDIPEGYSVSREKKERFSLILESASTNQTSMYLCASSKLAGGPPLTDTQYFGPGTRLTVL.

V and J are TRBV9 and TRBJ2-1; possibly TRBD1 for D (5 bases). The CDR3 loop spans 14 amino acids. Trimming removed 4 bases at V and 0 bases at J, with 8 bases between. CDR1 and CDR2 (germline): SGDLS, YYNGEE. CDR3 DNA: TGTGCCAGCAGCAGGGGTAGCTCCTACAATGAGCAGTTCTTC. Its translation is CASSRGSSYNEQFF.